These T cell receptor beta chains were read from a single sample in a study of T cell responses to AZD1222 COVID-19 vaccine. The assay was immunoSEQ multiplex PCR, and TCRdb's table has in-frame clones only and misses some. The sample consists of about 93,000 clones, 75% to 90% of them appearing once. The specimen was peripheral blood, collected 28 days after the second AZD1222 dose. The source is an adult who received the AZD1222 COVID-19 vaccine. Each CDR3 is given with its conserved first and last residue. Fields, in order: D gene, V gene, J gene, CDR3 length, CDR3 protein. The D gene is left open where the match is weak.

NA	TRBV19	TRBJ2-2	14	CASKDSGNTGELFF
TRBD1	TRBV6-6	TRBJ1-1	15	CASRRGQFMNTEAFF
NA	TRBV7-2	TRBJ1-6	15	CASSFTGSDNSPLHF
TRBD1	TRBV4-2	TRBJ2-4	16	CASSPRTGKGKNIQYF
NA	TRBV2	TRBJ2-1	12	CASSGSYNEQFF
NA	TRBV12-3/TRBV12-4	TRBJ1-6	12	CASSFQGSPLHF
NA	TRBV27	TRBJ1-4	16	CASSFGPGTLNEKLFF
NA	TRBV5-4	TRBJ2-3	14	CASSWDFSTDTQYF
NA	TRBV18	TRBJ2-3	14	CASSPPEGKDTQYF
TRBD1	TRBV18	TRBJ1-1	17	CASSLRQGPLENTEAFF
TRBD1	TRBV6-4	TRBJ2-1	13	CATAGDRGHEQFF
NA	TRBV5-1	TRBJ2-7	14	CASSSDMRRGEQYF
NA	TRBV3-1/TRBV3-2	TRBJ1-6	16	CASSPYLAEANSPLHF
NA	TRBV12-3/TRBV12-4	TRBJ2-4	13	CASSDRTVDIQYF
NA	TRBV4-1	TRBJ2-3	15	CASSQEQAVTDTQYF
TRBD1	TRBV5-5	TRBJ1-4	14	CASSLRDRVEKLFF
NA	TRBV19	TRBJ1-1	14	CASSPRQMNTEAFF
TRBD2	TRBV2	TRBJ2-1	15	CASRIGLAGVNEQFF
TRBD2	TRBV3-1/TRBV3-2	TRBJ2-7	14	CASSQAPSGYEQYF
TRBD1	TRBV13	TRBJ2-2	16	CASSLGDRGHTGELFF